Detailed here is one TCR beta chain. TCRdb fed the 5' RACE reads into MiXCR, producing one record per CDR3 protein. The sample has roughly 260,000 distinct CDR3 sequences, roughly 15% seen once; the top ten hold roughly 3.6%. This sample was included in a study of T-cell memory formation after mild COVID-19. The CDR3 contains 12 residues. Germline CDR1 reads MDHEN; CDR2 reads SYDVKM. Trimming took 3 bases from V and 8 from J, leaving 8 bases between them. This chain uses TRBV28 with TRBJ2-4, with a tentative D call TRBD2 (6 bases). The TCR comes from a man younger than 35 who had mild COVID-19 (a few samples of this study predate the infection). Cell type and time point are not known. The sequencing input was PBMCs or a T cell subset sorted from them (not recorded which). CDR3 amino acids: CASSFRGDIQYF. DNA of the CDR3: TGTGCCAGCAGTTTCCGCGGGGACATTCAGTACTTC. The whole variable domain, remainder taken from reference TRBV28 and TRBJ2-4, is DVKVTQSSRYLVKRTGEKVFLECVQDMDHENMFWYRQDPGLGLRLIYFSYDVKMKEKGDIPEGYSVSREKKERFSLILESASTNQTSMYLCASSFRGDIQYFGAGTRLSVL.